This TCR beta chain was recorded in a study of regulatory T cells in long-lasting Graves disease. The time point denotes: persistent/refractory GD, antithyroid drugs over 5 years with positive TRAb. TCR sequences were obtained from RNA taken from PBMCs. Study-level points and caveats: Persistent disease was characterized by preferential usage of TRBV28, TRBJ1-2 and TRBJ2-5.

The table lists this clonotype with many counts. Its matching antigen is unknown. With 3 bases removed from V and 0 bases from J, the gap between germline ends came to 29 bases. The CDR3 totals 20 residues. Germline V gene data show CDR1 as DFQATT and CDR2 as SNEGSKA (reference sequence). In building TCR beta libraries, iRepertoire HTBI primers were used together with Arm-PCR of CDR3 regions. In TCRdb, the multiplex PCR reads were re-called with MiXCR into one record per CDR3 protein. The sample yields a few hundred thousand distinct CDR3 sequences, around 20% seen once. The sequence was collected from a female donor with Graves disease. Sequenced material: peripheral blood mononuclear cells (PBMCs), taken when the disease was refractory, from a patient treated with antithyroid drugs. V usage is TRBV20-1 and J usage is TRBJ2-5, with D tentatively TRBD1 (6 bases). CDR3 loop: CSASSTGSNLQGPNQETQYF. Written as DNA, the CDR3 is TGCAGTGCTAGCAGCACGGGATCCAATCTTCAGGGGCCTAACCAAGAGACCCAGTACTTC.